This T cell receptor (beta chain) was sequenced during a study of T cells in Graves' hyperthyroidism and ophthalmopathy. Exclusion of patients followed from uncontrolled infection, other autoimmune disease, pregnancy or lactation. Thyroid ultrasound, orbital computed tomography, clinical symptoms, and serum thyroxine and TRAb underpinned diagnoses. At least ten counts were recorded for this clonotype. Amplified TCR beta CDR3 regions derived from RNA transcripts. The HTBI primer set drove a first-round RT-PCR of the TCR CDR3. MiXCR, applied by TCRdb to the multiplex PCR reads, yields one record per CDR3 protein. The repertoire holds 300,000 to 450,000 distinct CDR3 sequences, with about 15% as singletons. The germline V and J ends were trimmed by 3 bases and 4 bases, with 7 bases remaining between them. The CDR3 spans 13 residues.

The clonotype was recovered from a woman in her 30s with Graves' ophthalmopathy. This chain uses TRBV12-3 or TRBV12-4 with TRBJ1-5; a weak D match, TRBD1 (5 bases). The sample was blood. The CDR3 DNA is TGTGCCAGCAGTTTTCAGGGAAATCAGCCCCAGCATTTT. Amino acids: CASSFQGNQPQHF.